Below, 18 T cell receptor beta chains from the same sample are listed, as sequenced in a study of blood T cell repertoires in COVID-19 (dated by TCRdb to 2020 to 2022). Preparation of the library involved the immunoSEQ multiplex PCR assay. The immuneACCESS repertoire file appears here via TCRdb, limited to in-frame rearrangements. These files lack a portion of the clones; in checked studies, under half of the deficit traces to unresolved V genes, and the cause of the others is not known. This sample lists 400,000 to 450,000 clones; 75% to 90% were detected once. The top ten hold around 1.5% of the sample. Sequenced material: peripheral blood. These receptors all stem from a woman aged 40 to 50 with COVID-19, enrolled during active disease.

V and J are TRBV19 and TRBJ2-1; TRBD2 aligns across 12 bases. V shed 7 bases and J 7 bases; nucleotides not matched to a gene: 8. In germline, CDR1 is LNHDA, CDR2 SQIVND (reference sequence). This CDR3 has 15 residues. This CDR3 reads CASTLAGGPGNEQFF. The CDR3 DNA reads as TGTGCCAGTACCCTAGCGGGAGGGCCAGGGAATGAGCAGTTCTTC.

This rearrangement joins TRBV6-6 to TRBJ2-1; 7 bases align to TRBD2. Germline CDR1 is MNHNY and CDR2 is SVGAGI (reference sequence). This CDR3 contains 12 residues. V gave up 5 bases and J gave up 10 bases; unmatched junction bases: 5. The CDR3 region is CASSGSGPEQFF. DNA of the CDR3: TGTGCCAGCAGTGGTAGCGGGCCGGAGCAGTTCTTC.

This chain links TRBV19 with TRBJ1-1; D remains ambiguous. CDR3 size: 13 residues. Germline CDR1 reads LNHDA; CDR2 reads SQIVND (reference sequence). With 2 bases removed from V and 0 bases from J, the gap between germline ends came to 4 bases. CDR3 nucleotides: TGTGCCAGTAGTATATACTTGAACACTGAAGCTTTCTTT. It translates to CASSIYLNTEAFF.

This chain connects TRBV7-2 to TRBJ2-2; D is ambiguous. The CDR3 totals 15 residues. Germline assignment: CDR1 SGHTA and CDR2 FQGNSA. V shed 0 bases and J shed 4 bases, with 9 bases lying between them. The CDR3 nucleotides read TGTGCCAGCAGCTTAGCGGGCAGGTTCACCGGGGAGCTGTTTTTT. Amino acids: CASSLAGRFTGELFF.

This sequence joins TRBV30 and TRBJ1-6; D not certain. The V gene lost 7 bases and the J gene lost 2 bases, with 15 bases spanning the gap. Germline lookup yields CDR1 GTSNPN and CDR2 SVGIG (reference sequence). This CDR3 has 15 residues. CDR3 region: CASTRGLPYNSPLHF. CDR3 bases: TGTGCCTCTACCCGGGGATTACCCTATAATTCACCCCTCCACTTT. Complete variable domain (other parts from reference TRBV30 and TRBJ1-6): SQTIHQWPATLVQPVGSPLSLECTVEGTSNPNLYWYRQAAGRGLQLLFYSVGIGQISSEVPQNLSASRPQDRQFILSSKKLLLSDSGFYLCASTRGLPYNSPLHFGNGTRLTVT.

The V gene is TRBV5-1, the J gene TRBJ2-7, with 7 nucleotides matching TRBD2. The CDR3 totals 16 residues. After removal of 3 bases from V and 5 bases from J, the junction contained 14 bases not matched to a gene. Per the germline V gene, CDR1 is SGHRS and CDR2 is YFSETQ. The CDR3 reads CASSSGGGRSLDEQYF. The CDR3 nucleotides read TGCGCCAGCAGCTCCGGCGGGGGTCGGTCCCTCGACGAGCAGTACTTC.

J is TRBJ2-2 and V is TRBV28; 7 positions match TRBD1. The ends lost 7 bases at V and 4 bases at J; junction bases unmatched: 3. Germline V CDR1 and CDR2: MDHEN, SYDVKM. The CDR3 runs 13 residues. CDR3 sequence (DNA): TGTGCCAGCACAGACAGGGTCACCGGGGAGCTGTTTTTT. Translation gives CASTDRVTGELFF.

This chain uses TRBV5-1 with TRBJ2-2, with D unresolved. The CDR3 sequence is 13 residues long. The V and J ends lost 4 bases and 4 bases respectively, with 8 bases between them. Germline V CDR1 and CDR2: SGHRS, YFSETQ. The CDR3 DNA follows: TGCGCCAGCAGCGAACAGAGCACCGGGGAGCTGTTTTTT. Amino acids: CASSEQSTGELFF.

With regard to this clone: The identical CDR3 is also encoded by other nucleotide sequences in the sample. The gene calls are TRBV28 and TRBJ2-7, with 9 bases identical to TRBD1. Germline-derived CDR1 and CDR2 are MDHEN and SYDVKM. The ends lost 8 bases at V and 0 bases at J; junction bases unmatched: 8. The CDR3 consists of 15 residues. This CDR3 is CASSLPGQGSYEQYF. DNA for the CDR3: TGTGCCAGCTCCTTACCGGGACAGGGCTCCTACGAGCAGTACTTC.

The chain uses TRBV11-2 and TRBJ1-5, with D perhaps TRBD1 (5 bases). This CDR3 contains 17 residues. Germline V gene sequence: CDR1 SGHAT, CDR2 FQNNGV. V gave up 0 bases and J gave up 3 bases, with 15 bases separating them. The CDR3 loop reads CASSLDLGGTYNQPQHF. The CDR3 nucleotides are TGTGCCAGCAGCTTAGATCTGGGGGGAACCTACAATCAGCCCCAGCATTTT. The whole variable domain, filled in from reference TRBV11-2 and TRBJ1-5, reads EAGVAQSPRYKIIEKRQSVAFWCNPISGHATLYWYQQILGQGPKLLIQFQNNGVVDDSQLPKDRFSAERLKGVDSTLKIQPAKLEDSAVYLCASSLDLGGTYNQPQHFGDGTRLSIL.

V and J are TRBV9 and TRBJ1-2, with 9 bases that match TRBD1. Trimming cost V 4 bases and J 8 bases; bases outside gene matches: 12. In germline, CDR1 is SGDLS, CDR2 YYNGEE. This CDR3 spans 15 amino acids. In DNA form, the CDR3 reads TGTGCCAGCAGCTCTACTACAGGGGGCGAAGAGGGCTACACCTTC. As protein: CASSSTTGGEEGYTF.

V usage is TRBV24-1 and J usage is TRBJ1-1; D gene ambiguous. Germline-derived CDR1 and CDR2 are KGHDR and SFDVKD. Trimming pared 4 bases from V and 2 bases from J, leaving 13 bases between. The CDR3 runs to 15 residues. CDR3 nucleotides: TGTGCCACCAGTGAGCAGGCAGGCCAAAACACTGAAGCTTTCTTT. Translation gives CATSEQAGQNTEAFF.

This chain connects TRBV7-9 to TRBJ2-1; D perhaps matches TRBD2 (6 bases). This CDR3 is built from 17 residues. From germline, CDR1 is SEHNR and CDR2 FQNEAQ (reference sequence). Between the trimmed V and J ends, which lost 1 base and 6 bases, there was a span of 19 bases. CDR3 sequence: CASSLGTGTGVGNEQFF. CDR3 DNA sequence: TGTGCCAGCAGCTTAGGGACCGGGACGGGAGTTGGCAATGAGCAGTTCTTC. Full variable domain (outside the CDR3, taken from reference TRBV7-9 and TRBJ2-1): DTGVSQNPRHKITKRGQNVTFRCDPISEHNRLYWYRQTLGQGPEFLTYFQNEAQLEKSRLLSDRFSAERPKGSFSTLEIQRTEQGDSAMYLCASSLGTGTGVGNEQFFGPGTRLTVL.

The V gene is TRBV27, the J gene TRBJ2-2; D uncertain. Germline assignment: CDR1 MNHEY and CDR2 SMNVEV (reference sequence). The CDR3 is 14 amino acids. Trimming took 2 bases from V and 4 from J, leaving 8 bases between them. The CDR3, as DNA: TGTGCCAGCAGTTTAGGGCTTTTCACCGGGGAGCTGTTTTTT. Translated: CASSLGLFTGELFF.

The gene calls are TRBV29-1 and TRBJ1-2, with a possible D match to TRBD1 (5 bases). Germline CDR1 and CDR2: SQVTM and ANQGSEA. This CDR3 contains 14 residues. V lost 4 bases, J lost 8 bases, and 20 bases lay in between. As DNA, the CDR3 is TGCAGCGTTGGTTCTCTGGGACTCCAGTCCGGCTACACCTTC. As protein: CSVGSLGLQSGYTF.

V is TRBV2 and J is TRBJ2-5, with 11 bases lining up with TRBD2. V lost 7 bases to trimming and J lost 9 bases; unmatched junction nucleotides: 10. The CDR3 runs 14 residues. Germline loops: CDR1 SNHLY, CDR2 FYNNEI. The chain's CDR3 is CASMGIAGGRAQYF. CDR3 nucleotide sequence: TGTGCCAGCATGGGTATAGCGGGGGGGCGGGCCCAGTACTTC.

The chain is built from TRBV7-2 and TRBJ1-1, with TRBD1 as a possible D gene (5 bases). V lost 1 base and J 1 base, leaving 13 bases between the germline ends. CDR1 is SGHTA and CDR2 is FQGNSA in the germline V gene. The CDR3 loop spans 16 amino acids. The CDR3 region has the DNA TGTGCCAGCAGCTTAGTCGGTTGGGGGGAGAACACTGAAGCTTTCTTT. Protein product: CASSLVGWGENTEAFF.

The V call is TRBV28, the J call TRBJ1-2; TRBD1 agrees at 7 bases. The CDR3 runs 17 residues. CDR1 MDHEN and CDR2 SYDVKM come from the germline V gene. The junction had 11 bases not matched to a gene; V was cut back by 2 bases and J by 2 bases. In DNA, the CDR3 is TGTGCCAGCAGTTTACCTACAGGGGTAGGGTTCAACTATGGCTACACCTTC. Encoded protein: CASSLPTGVGFNYGYTF.